This entry lists 5 T cell receptor beta chains sequenced from one sample in a study of T-cell reconstitution after alpha-beta-depleted transplantation in children. Preparation of the TCRbeta library used unique molecular identifiers. TCRdb analysed the PCR reads with MiXCR anew, one entry per CDR3 protein. Of nearly 200,000 distinct CDR3 sequences in the sample, about 6% are singletons; the top ten hold around 4.1%. Here the sequenced sample was PBMCs, taken before TCRalphabeta/CD19-depleted stem cell transplant. The receptors were gathered from a girl under three years old with combined immunodeficiency, due to receive a stem cell transplant.

This clonotype was seen ten or more times. The V gene is TRBV5-1, the J gene TRBJ1-6, with 8 nucleotides matching TRBD1. This CDR3 has 14 residues. CDR1 and CDR2 (germline): SGHRS, YFSETQ. Germline trimming cut 0 bases from V and 11 bases from J; bases unmatched to any gene: 4. CDR3 in DNA: TGCGCCAGCAGCTTGGACGACAGGGGACCACCCCTCCACTTT. Encoded protein: CASSLDDRGPPLHF.

This clonotype was counted many times. V usage is TRBV25-1 and J usage is TRBJ2-1; 16 bases match TRBD2. CDR3 size: 15 residues. From germline, CDR1 is MGHDK and CDR2 SYGVNS. V lost 1 base to trimming and J lost 13 bases; unmatched junction nucleotides: 4. The CDR3 bases are TGTGCCAGCAGTGAATGGGGACTAGCGGGGGGGTATCAGTTCTTC. The encoded protein is CASSEWGLAGGYQFF. Based on the CDR3 plus reference TRBV25-1 and TRBJ2-1, the full variable domain is EADIYQTPRYLVIGTGKKITLECSQTMGHDKMYWYQQDPGMELHLIHYSYGVNSTEKGDLSSESTVSRIRTEHFPLTLESARPSHTSQYLCASSEWGLAGGYQFFGPGTRLTVL.

This clonotype was counted many times. This chain uses TRBV28 with TRBJ1-5; D call uncertain. The CDR3 sequence is 13 residues long. V was cut by 8 bases and J by 1 base, with 9 bases left in between. CDR1 MDHEN and CDR2 SYDVKM come from the germline V gene. CDR3 protein: CASGLRSNQPQHF. DNA of the CDR3: TGTGCCAGCGGACTTAGAAGCAATCAGCCCCAGCATTTT. The entire variable domain, with the rest obtained from reference TRBV28 and TRBJ1-5, is as follows: DVKVTQSSRYLVKRTGEKVFLECVQDMDHENMFWYRQDPGLGLRLIYFSYDVKMKEKGDIPEGYSVSREKKERFSLILESASTNQTSMYLCASGLRSNQPQHFGDGTRLSIL.

This clonotype was recorded many times. The CDR3 nucleotides are TGCAGCGTTGAAGCAGGGGGGAACTATGGCTACACCTTC. Translating gives CSVEAGGNYGYTF. The chain uses TRBV29-1 and TRBJ1-2; 7 bases line up with TRBD1. Per germline, CDR1 SQVTM and CDR2 ANQGSEA. V shed 1 base, J shed 2 bases, and the junction held 1 base outside the gene matches. There are 13 residues in the CDR3.

This clonotype was seen repeatedly, ten times or more. This rearrangement joins TRBV27 to TRBJ2-1, with 10 bases identical to TRBD2. This CDR3 is 17 amino acids long. Germline-derived CDR1 and CDR2 are MNHEY and SMNVEV (reference sequence). Trimming cost V 6 bases and J 9 bases; bases outside gene matches: 17. The CDR3 protein is CASSPGMPGLARGEQFF. The CDR3 region has the DNA TGTGCCAGCAGCCCTGGAATGCCGGGACTAGCGAGGGGTGAGCAGTTCTTC.